This T cell receptor beta chain was captured by sequencing in a study of T cells in Graves' hyperthyroidism and ophthalmopathy. This clonotype showed up just a few times. This CDR3 comprises 12 residues. Germline CDR1 reads GTSNPN; CDR2 reads SVGIG (reference sequence). Trimming cost V 5 bases and J 9 bases, with 13 bases left between them. TCR beta CDR3 region amplification was performed from RNA transcripts. The TCR CDR3 first-round RT-PCR relied on the HTBI primer set. In TCRdb, the multiplex PCR reads were re-called with MiXCR into one record per CDR3 protein. The data show about 580,000 distinct CDR3 sequences, about 14% seen once.

The chain links TRBV30 to TRBJ2-2, with D perhaps matching TRBD2 (5 bases). Source material: blood. This clonotype was sampled from a woman under 40 with Graves' hyperthyroidism that later progressed to Graves' ophthalmopathy. The CDR3 loop is CAWDGENRELFF. In nucleotides, the CDR3 is TGTGCCTGGGACGGGGAGAATCGGGAGCTGTTTTTT.